This section outlines one T cell receptor beta chain sequence together with its context. These data come from a study of blood T cell repertoires in COVID-19. Germline CDR1 reads SGHRS; CDR2 reads YFSETQ. The CDR3 totals 16 residues. With V trimmed by 1 base and J by 2 bases, 5 bases remained unmatched. Sequencing used immunoSEQ multiplex PCR; TCRdb keeps in-frame clones, though not all of them. Among 200,000 to 250,000 clones listed, 75% to 90% were seen once. This TCR came from a woman in her twenties or thirties who had recovered from COVID-19. The chain links TRBV5-1 to TRBJ2-2, with TRBD2 identical over 7 bases. Sequencing was performed on peripheral blood. The CDR3 bases are TGCGCCAGCAGCTTGAGCGGGGACCGAAACACCGGGGAGCTGTTTTTT. The encoded protein is CASSLSGDRNTGELFF. The variable domain in full, completed from reference TRBV5-1 and TRBJ2-2, reads KAGVTQTPRYLIKTRGQQVTLSCSPISGHRSVSWYQQTPGQGLQFLFEYFSETQRNKGNFPGRFSGRQFSNSRSEMNVSTLELGDSALYLCASSLSGDRNTGELFFGEGSRLTVL.